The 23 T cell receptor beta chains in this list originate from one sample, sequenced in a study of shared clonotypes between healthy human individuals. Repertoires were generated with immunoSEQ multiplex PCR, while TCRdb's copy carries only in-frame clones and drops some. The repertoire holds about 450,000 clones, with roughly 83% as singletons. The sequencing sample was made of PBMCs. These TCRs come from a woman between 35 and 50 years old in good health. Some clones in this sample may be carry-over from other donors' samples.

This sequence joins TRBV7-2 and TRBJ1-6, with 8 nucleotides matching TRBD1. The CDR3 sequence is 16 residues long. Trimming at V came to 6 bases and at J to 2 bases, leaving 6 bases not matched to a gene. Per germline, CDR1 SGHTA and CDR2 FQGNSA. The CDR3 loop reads CASRQWTGTYNSPLHF. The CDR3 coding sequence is TGTGCCAGCAGACAATGGACAGGGACCTATAATTCACCCCTCCACTTT.

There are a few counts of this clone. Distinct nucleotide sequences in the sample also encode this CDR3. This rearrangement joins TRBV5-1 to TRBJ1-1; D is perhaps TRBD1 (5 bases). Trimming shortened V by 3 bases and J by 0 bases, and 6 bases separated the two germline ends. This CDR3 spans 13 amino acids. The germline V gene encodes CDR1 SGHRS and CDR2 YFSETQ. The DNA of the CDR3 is TGCGCCAGCAGCTCACAGGTGAACACTGAAGCTTTCTTT. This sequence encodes CASSSQVNTEAFF.

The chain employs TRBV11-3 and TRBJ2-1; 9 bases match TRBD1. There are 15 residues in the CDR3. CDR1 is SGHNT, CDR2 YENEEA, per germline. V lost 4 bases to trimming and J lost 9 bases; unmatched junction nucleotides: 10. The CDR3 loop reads CASSSTSRTGVEQFF. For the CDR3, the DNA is TGTGCCAGCAGCTCCACCTCCCGGACAGGGGTTGAGCAGTTCTTC.

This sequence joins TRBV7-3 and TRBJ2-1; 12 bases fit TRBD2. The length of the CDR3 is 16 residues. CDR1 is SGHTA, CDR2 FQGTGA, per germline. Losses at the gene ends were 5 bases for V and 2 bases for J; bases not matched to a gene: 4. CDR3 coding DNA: TGTGCCAGCAGCCCGAGACTAGCGGGAGCCTACAATGAGCAGTTCTTC. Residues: CASSPRLAGAYNEQFF. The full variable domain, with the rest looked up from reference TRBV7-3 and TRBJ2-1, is GAGVSQTPSNKVTEKGKYVELRCDPISGHTALYWYRQSLGQGPEFLIYFQGTGAADDSGLPNDRFFAVRPEGSVSTLKIQRTERGDSAVYLCASSPRLAGAYNEQFFGPGTRLTVL.

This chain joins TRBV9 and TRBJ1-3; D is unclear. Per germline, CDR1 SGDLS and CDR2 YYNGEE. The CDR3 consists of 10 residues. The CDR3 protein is CFFPGNTIYF. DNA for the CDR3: TGTTTCTTTCCTGGAAACACCATATATTTT.

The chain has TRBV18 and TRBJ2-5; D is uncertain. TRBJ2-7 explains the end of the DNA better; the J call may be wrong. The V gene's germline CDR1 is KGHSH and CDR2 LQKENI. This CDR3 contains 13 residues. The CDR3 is CASSPPAAPEQYF. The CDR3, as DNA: TGTGCCAGCTCACCACCTGCCGCCCCCGAGCAGTACTTC.

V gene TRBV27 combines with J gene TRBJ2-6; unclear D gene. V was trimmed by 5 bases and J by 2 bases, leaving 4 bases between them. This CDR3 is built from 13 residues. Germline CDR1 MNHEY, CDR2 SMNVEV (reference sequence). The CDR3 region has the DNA TGTGCCAGCAGTCAGACTGGGGCCAACGTCCTGACTTTC. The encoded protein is CASSQTGANVLTF.

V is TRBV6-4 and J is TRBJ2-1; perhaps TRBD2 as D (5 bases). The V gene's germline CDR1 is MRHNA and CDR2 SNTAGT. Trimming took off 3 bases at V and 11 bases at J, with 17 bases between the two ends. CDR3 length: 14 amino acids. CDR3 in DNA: TGTGCCAGCAGTGATTACGGTATGGGGAGTAAGCAGTTCTTC. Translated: CASSDYGMGSKQFF.

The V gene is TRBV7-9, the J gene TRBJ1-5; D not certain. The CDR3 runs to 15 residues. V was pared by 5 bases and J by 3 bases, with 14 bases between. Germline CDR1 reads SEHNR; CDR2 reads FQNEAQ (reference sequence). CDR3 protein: CASSQSGRINQPQHF. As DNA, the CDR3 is TGTGCCAGCAGCCAGAGCGGACGGATCAATCAGCCCCAGCATTTT.

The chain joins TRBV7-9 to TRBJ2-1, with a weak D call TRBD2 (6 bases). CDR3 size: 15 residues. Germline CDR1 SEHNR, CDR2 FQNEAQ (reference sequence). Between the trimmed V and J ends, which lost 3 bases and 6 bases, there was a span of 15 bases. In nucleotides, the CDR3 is TGTGCCAGCAGCTTTGGGGGACCGCGGGGCAATGAGCAGTTCTTC. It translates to CASSFGGPRGNEQFF.

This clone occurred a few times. The CDR3 DNA is TGTGCCAGTAGTATCGGAGAAAACACTGAAGCTTTCTTT. Translating it yields CASSIGENTEAFF. The rearrangement joins TRBV19 to TRBJ1-1; no firm D call. Between the trimmed V and J ends, which lost 3 bases and 2 bases, there was a span of 7 bases. The V gene's germline CDR1 is LNHDA and CDR2 SQIVND (reference sequence). This CDR3 has 13 residues.

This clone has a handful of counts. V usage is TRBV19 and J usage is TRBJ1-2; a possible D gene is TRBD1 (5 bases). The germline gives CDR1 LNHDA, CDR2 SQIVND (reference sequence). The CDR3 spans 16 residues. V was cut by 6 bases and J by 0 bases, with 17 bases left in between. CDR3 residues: CASRSRGLFPNYGYTF. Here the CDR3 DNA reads TGTGCCAGTAGGTCGCGGGGACTATTTCCTAACTATGGCTACACCTTC.

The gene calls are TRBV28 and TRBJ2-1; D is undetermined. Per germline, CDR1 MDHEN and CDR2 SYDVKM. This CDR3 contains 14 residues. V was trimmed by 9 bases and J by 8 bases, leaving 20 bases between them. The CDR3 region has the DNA TGTGCCAGTGGCCTGACCGGGCCGACGTATGAGCAGTTCTTC. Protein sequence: CASGLTGPTYEQFF.

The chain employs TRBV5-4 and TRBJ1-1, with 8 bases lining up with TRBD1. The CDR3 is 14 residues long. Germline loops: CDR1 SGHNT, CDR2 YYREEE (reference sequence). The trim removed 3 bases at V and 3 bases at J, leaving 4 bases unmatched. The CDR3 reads CASSSSRGHTEAFF. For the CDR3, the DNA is TGTGCCAGCAGCTCCAGCAGGGGGCACACTGAAGCTTTCTTT.

The CDR3 DNA sequence: TGTGCCACCAGATCGGGTAGCGGGAGTACCGGGGAGCTGTTTTTT. Its protein product is CATRSGSGSTGELFF. V and J are TRBV7-2 and TRBJ2-2; TRBD2 matches 9 bases. CDR3 length: 15 amino acids. V gave up 10 bases and J gave up 5 bases; unmatched junction bases: 11. The germline V gene has CDR1 SGHTA and CDR2 FQGNSA. Full variable domain (outside the CDR3, taken from reference TRBV7-2 and TRBJ2-2): GAGVSQSPSNKVTEKGKDVELRCDPISGHTALYWYRQSLGQGLEFLIYFQGNSAPDKSGLPSDRFSAERTGGSVSTLTIQRTQQEDSAVYLCATRSGSGSTGELFFGEGSRLTVL.

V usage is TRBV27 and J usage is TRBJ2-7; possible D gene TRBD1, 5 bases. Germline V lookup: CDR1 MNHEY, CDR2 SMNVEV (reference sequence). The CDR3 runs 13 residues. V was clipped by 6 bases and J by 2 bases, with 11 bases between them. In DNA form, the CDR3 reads TGTGCCAGCAGAACAGGTAGTCCCTACGAGCAGTACTTC. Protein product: CASRTGSPYEQYF.

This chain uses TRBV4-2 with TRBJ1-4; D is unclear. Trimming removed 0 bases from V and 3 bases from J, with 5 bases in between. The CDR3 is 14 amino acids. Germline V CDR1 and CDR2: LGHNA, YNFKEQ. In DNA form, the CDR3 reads TGTGCCAGCAGCCAAGACACCTCTAATGAAAAACTGTTTTTT. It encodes CASSQDTSNEKLFF.

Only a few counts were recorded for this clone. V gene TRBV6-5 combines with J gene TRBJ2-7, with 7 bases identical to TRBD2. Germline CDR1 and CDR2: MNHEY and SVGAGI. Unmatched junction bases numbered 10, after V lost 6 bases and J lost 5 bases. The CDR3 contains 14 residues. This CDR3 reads CASSPGRRANEQYF. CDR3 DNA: TGTGCCAGCAGCCCCGGGAGGAGGGCAAACGAGCAGTACTTC.

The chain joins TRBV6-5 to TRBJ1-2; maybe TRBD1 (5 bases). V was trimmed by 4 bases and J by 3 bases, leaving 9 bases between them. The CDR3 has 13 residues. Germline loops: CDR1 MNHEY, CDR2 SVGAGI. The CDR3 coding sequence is TGTGCCAGCAGTTCCAGGGAGGACTATGGCTACACCTTC. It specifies CASSSREDYGYTF.

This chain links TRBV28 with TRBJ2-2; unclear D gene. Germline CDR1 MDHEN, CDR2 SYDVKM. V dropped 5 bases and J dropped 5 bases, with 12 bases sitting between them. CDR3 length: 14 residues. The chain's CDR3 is CASSLPRRTGELFF. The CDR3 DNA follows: TGTGCCAGCAGTCTCCCGAGGCGGACCGGGGAGCTGTTTTTT.

The CDR3 coding sequence is TGTGCCAGCAGCCTTGTGGGGGGCTACGAGCAGTACTTC. Its translation: CASSLVGGYEQYF. The rearrangement uses TRBV10-3 and TRBJ2-7; tentative D call: TRBD2 (6 bases). The CDR3 length is 13 residues. Germline CDR1 reads ENHRY; CDR2 reads SYGVKD. V was cut by 10 bases and J by 3 bases, with 16 bases left in between.

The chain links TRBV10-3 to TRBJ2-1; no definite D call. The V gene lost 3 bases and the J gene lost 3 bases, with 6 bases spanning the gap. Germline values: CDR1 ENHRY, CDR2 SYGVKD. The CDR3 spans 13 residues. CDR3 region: CAISDVGYNEQFF. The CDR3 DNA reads TGTGCCATCAGTGACGTCGGCTACAATGAGCAGTTCTTC.

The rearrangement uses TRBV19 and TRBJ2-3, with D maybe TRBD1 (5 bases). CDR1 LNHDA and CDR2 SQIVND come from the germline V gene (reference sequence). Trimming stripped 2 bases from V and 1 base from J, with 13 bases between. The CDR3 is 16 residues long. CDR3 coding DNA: TGTGCCAGTAGTATACGGTTAATAGGGGGCACAGATACGCAGTATTTT. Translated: CASSIRLIGGTDTQYF. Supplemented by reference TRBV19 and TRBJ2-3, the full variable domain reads DGGITQSPKYLFRKEGQNVTLSCEQNLNHDAMYWYRQDPGQGLRLIYYSQIVNDFQKGDIAEGYSVSREKKESFPLTVTSAQKNPTAFYLCASSIRLIGGTDTQYFGPGTRLTVL.